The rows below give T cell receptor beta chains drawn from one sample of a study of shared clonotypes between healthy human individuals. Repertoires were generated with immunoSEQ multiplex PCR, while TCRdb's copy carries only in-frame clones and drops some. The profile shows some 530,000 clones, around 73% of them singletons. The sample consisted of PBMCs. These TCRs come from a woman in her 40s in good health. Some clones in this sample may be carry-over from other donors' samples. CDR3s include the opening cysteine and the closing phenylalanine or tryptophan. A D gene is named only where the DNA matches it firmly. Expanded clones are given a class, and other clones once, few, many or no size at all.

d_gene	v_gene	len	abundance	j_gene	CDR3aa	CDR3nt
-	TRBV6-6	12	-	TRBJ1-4	CASKQGPEKLFF	TGTGCCAGCAAACAGGGTCCTGAAAAACTGTTTTTT
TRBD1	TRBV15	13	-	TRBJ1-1	CATSTGGHTEAFF	TGTGCCACCAGCACAGGGGGCCACACTGAAGCTTTCTTT
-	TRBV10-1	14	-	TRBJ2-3	CASSAPDWADTQYF	TGCGCCAGCAGTGCGCCGGATTGGGCAGATACGCAGTATTTT
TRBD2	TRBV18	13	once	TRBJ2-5	CASSAGGYETQYF	TGTGCCAGCTCCGCCGGGGGGTACGAGACCCAGTACTTC
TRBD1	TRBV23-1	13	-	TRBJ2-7	CASSQGDSYEQYF	TGCGCCAGCAGTCAAGGGGACAGCTACGAGCAGTACTTC
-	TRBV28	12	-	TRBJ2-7	CASSLGVSEQYF	TGTGCCAGCAGTTTGGGGGTTTCCGAGCAGTACTTC
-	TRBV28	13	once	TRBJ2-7	CASSTSASYEQYF	TGTGCCAGCAGCACCAGCGCCTCCTACGAGCAGTACTTC
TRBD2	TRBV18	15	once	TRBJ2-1	CASSPLAGDFGEQFF	TGTGCCAGCTCACCCTTAGCGGGAGATTTTGGTGAGCAGTTCTTC
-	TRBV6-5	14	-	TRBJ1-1	CASSTRTGNTEAFF	TGTGCCAGCAGTACCCGGACGGGCAACACTGAAGCTTTCTTT
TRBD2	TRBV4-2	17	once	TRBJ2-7	CASSPLQGAGARNEQYF	TGTGCCAGCAGCCCCCTGCAAGGAGCGGGAGCTAGAAACGAGCAGTACTTC
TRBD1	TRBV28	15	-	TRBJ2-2	CASSFEQGFLGELFF	TGTGCCAGCAGTTTTGAACAGGGGTTCCTCGGGGAGCTGTTTTTT
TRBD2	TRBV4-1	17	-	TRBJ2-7	CASSQWFGTSVSYEQYF	TGCGCCAGCAGCCAATGGTTCGGGACTAGCGTCTCCTACGAGCAGTACTTC
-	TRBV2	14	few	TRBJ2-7	CASRNPGWGDEQYF	TGTGCCAGCAGGAACCCCGGCTGGGGTGACGAGCAGTACTTC
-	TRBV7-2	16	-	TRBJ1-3	CASSLSSLSSGNTIYF	TGTGCCAGCAGCTTATCCAGTCTTTCCTCTGGAAACACCATATATTTT
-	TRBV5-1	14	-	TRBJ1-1	CASSPMGEATEAFF	TGCGCCAGCAGCCCCATGGGGGAGGCCACTGAAGCTTTCTTT
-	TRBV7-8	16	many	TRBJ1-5	CASSLVGGGRDQPQHF	TGTGCCAGCAGCTTAGTGGGTGGTGGCAGGGATCAGCCCCAGCATTTT
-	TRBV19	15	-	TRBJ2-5	CASSIVGAAQETQYF	TGTGCCAGTAGTATAGTCGGAGCGGCGCAAGAGACCCAGTACTTC
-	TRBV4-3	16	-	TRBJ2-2	CASSQDNSHHTGELFF	TGCGCCAGCAGCCAAGACAACAGCCACCACACCGGGGAGCTGTTTTTT
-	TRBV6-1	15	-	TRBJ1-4	CASSEGITTNEKLFF	TGTGCCAGCAGTGAAGGGATCACAACTAATGAAAAACTGTTTTTT
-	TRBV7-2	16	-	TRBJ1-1	CASSLTGASMNTEAFF	TGTGCCAGCAGCCTAACGGGGGCCTCGATGAACACTGAAGCTTTCTTT
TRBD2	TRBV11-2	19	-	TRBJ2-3	CASRPGGLAGGPVRGTQYF	TGTGCCAGCAGGCCAGGGGGACTAGCGGGAGGGCCGGTTCGAGGTACGCAGTATTTT
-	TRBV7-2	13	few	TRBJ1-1	CASSLAVTVEAFF	TGTGCCAGCAGCTTAGCGGTGACAGTTGAAGCTTTCTTT
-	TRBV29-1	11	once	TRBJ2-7	CSVVSTLEQYF	TGCAGCGTTGTTAGTACCCTCGAGCAGTACTTC
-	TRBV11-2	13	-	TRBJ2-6	CASRRAGANVLTF	TGTGCCAGTAGGAGGGCTGGGGCCAACGTCCTGACTTTC
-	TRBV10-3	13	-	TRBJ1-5	CAISERGHQPRHF	TGTGCCATCAGTGAGCGGGGGCATCAGCCCCGGCATTTT
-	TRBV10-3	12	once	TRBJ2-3	CAISAGTDTQYF	TGTGCCATCAGTGCGGGCACAGATACGCAGTATTTT
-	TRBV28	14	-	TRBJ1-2	CASSFRSSLRGYTF	TGTGCCAGCAGTTTTCGTTCTTCCCTCAGGGGCTACACCTTC
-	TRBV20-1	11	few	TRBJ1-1	CSAGVNTEAFF	TGCAGTGCTGGGGTGAACACTGAAGCTTTCTTT
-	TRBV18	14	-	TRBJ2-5	CASSPQGTQETQYF	TGTGCCAGCTCACCACAGGGGACCCAAGAGACCCAGTACTTC
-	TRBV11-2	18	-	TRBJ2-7	CASSPRGGGAGHSYEQYF	TGTGCCAGCAGCCCCCGGGGAGGTGGGGCTGGCCACTCCTACGAGCAGTACTTC
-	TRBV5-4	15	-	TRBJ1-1	CASSLAKRGNTEAFF	TGTGCCAGCAGCTTGGCCAAGAGGGGGAACACTGAAGCTTTCTTT
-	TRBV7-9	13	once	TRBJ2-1	CASSFVGSTEQFF	TGTGCCAGCAGCTTTGTCGGGAGTACTGAGCAGTTCTTC
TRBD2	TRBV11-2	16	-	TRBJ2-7	CASSLARAGVSYEQYF	TGTGCCAGCAGCTTAGCCAGAGCGGGAGTAAGCTACGAGCAGTACTTC
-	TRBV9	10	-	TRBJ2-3	CASSTDTQYF	TGTGCCAGCAGCACAGATACGCAGTATTTT
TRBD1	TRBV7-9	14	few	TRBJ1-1	CASRPEQGPTEAFF	TGTGCCAGCAGACCCGAACAGGGGCCCACTGAAGCTTTCTTT
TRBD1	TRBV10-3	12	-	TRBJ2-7	CAIRGTGYEQYF	TGTGCCATCAGGGGGACAGGGTACGAGCAGTACTTC
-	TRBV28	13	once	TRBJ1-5	CASSTGGNQPQHF	TGTGCCAGCAGTACGGGGGGCAATCAGCCCCAGCATTTT
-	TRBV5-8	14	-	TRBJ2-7	CASSLWPGVYEQYF	TGTGCCAGCAGCTTGTGGCCGGGAGTCTACGAGCAGTACTTC
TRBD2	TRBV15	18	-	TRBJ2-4	CATSRDGGEGLAKNIQYF	TGTGCCACCAGCAGAGATGGGGGGGAAGGGTTAGCCAAAAACATTCAGTACTTC
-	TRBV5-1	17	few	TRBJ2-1	CASSLTAGSSSYNEQFF	TGCGCCAGCAGTCTAACCGCTGGCAGTAGCTCCTACAATGAGCAGTTCTTC
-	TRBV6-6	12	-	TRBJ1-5	CASSYEGRPQHF	TGTGCCAGCAGTTACGAGGGTCGGCCCCAGCATTTT